The T cell receptor beta chain described here comes from a study of regulatory T cells in long-lasting Graves disease. Study-wide background: Patients met the persistent Graves' disease definition after over 5 years of antithyroid drugs with positive TSH receptor antibodies.

This clonotype has more than one count but fewer than ten. As yet, its antigen is unknown. General study points: The TCR repertoire of persistent Graves' patients was less diverse than that of newly diagnosed ones.

TCR beta libraries were built with iRepertoire HTBI primers and Arm-PCR of CDR3 regions. A single record per CDR3 protein comes from TCRdb applying MiXCR to the multiplex PCR reads. The table includes 400,000 to 450,000 distinct CDR3 sequences, around 20% detected once. The V segment lost 4 bases and the J segment 3 bases; nucleotides outside the gene matches: 12. Germline V gives CDR1 SGHRS, CDR2 YFSETQ. The length of the CDR3 is 16 residues. Time point noted: persistent/refractory GD, antithyroid drugs over 5 years with positive TRAb. Scientists built the TCR library using RNA that was extracted from PBMCs.

This TCR came from a female donor with Graves disease. The sequenced sample was peripheral blood mononuclear cells (PBMCs), obtained when the disease was refractory, from a patient treated with antithyroid drugs. This chain links TRBV5-1 with TRBJ2-7; 8 bases are shared with TRBD2. The CDR3 nucleotides are TGCGCCAGCAGCCTGGCTTCTAGCGGGCGATACTACGAGCAGTACTTC. Translation gives CASSLASSGRYYEQYF. The full variable domain, in which reference TRBV5-1 and TRBJ2-7 provide the parts outside the CDR3, is KAGVTQTPRYLIKTRGQQVTLSCSPISGHRSVSWYQQTPGQGLQFLFEYFSETQRNKGNFPGRFSGRQFSNSRSEMNVSTLELGDSALYLCASSLASSGRYYEQYFGPGTRLTVT.